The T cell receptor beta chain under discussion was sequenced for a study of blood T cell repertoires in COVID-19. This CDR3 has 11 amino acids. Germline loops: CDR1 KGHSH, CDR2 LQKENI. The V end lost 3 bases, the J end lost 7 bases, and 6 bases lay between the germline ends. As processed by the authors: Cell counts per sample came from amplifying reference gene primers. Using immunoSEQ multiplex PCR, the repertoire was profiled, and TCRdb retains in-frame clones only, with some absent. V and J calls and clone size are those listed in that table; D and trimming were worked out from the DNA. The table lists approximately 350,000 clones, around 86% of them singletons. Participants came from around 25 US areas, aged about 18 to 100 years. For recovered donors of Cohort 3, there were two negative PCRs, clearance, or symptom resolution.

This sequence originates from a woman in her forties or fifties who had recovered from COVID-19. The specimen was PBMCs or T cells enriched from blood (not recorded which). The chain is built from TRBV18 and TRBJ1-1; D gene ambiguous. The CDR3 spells CASSPVSEAFF. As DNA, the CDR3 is TGTGCCAGCTCACCGGTCAGTGAAGCTTTCTTT.